This T cell receptor (beta chain) was found in a study of CD8 T cells in Susac syndrome. Whole-study context: Sequenced Susac syndrome patients included roughly 6 with clinically active disease and eight in remission.

It was with random hexamers that 0.5 to 1 ug RNA was reverse transcribed. Amplification of TCR beta CDR3 used immunoSEQ multiplex PCR across 54 Vbeta and 13 Jbeta. TCRdb redid the calling of the immunoSEQ multiplex PCR reads with MiXCR, one entry per CDR3 protein. The profile covers roughly 200,000 distinct CDR3 sequences, with roughly nine tenths appearing a single time and 0.085% to 0.1% taken by the ten largest. Germline CDR1 and CDR2: SGHVS and FQNEAQ. The CDR3 is made up of 12 amino acids. V dropped 1 base and J dropped 7 bases, with 6 bases sitting between them. Diagnostic criteria defined recently for definite or probable disease were met by the Susac syndrome patients. The study, taken as a whole, reports: There was no clonal expansion in the CD4+ T cell repertoires of Susac syndrome.

This clonotype is a singleton in its sample. The antigen is undetermined. This sequence originates from a human donor with Susac syndrome. V usage is TRBV7-8 and J usage is TRBJ2-3; unclear D gene. The sequencing sample was made of CD4+ T cells from PBMCs. CDR3: CASSLVDNTQYF. DNA for the CDR3: TGTGCCAGCAGCTTAGTTGACAATACGCAGTATTTT.